This record concerns one T cell receptor beta chain sequence. Its antigen is not known. Both 60 Vbeta primers and 13 Jbeta primers went into the PCR. Assay used: immunoSEQ multiplex PCR; TCRdb lists only in-frame clones, some missing. Among 100,000 to 150,000 clones, around four fifths were seen once, and the ten largest hold around 28%. The data stem from a study of cytomegalovirus exposure and HLA in healthy donors. On the study more broadly: T cells numbering about 179 million yielded some 100 million unique TCR beta sequences in an earlier analysis.

Overall study results and limits: It is likely that the observed cluster of highly shared sequence variants was a sequencing artifact.

CDR3 length equals 11 residues. Germline V gene lookup returns CDR1 MNHNS and CDR2 SASEGT. The V gene lost 4 bases and the J gene lost 8 bases, with 9 bases spanning the gap. Healthy individuals who donated bone marrow served as the donors. Sequencing was done on a sample of PBMCs. This receptor was taken from a man aged 60 to 75 in good health and CMV-seropositive. The rearrangement links TRBV6-1 to TRBJ2-7; no reliable D call. CDR3 region: CASSAKLQQYF. DNA for the CDR3: TGTGCCAGCAGTGCGAAGCTACAGCAGTACTTC.